The clone carrying this T cell receptor beta chain was counted between two and nine times. For TCR beta, libraries came from iRepertoire HTBI primers and Arm-PCR of CDR3 regions. TCRdb independently ran MiXCR on the multiplex PCR reads; one entry per CDR3 protein. The data show some 220,000 distinct CDR3 sequences, with roughly 19% seen just once and 12% held by the top ten. These data belong to a study of regulatory T cells in long-lasting Graves disease. Study-level information: Recently diagnosed Graves' patients had received antithyroid drugs for under 3 months.

Germline trimming cut 6 bases from V and 6 bases from J; bases unmatched to any gene: 7. There are 13 residues in the CDR3. Germline loops: CDR1 MDHEN, CDR2 SYDVKM. Time point denoted: newly diagnosed GD, antithyroid drugs for less than 3 months. RNA isolated from PBMCs was used to make the TCR library. Another study also made use of these data, one on T cells in Graves' hyperthyroidism and ophthalmopathy. As reported in that work: The TCR CDR3 was amplified in a first-round RT-PCR using the HTBI primer set.

The genes are TRBV28 and TRBJ1-1; 7 bases align to TRBD1. The input for sequencing was peripheral blood mononuclear cells (PBMCs), taken at new diagnosis, from a patient treated with antithyroid drugs. This TCR was sampled from a woman aged 25 to 45 with Graves disease. The CDR3 DNA is TGTGCCAGCAGCCTCGACAGGGAGGCTGAAGCTTTCTTT. It specifies CASSLDREAEAFF. Full variable domain (remainder filled in from reference TRBV28 and TRBJ1-1): DVKVTQSSRYLVKRTGEKVFLECVQDMDHENMFWYRQDPGLGLRLIYFSYDVKMKEKGDIPEGYSVSREKKERFSLILESASTNQTSMYLCASSLDREAEAFFGQGTRLTVV.